Listed below are T cell receptor beta chains from one sample, sequenced in a study of cytomegalovirus exposure and HLA in healthy donors. The repertoire was sequenced with immunoSEQ multiplex PCR; TCRdb's copy has only in-frame clones and lacks some. Here the sample spans about 120,000 clones, approximately 75% being singletons. Specimen: PBMCs. The receptors come from a woman between 45 and 65 years old in good health and CMV-seronegative. CDR3s include the opening cysteine and the closing phenylalanine or tryptophan. D genes are given only for firm matches. Clone sizes are given selectively: once, few, many, or a class where the clone is expanded.

size,D,J,V,CDR3,DNA
NA,NA,TRBJ2-7,TRBV4-2,CASSQESWQGASYEQYF,TGTGCCAGCAGCCAAGAATCCTGGCAGGGTGCCTCCTACGAGCAGTACTTC
NA,NA,TRBJ1-2,TRBV28,CASRPGAYGYTF,TGTGCCAGCAGACCAGGGGCATACGGCTACACCTTC
NA,NA,TRBJ1-4,TRBV7-9,CASSPGRGATNEKLFF,TGTGCCAGCAGCCCGGGCAGGGGCGCAACTAATGAAAAACTGTTTTTT
NA,NA,TRBJ2-5,TRBV30,CAWSVKGETQYF,TGTGCCTGGAGTGTCAAGGGGGAGACCCAGTACTTC
NA,TRBD2,TRBJ2-1,TRBV11-3,CASSLGLSGSQTPNEQFF,TGTGCCAGCAGCTTAGGGTTGAGCGGGAGTCAAACGCCCAATGAGCAGTTCTTC
NA,TRBD1,TRBJ1-4,TRBV5-1,CASSGKGTGDEKLFF,TGCGCCAGCAGTGGAAAGGGGACAGGGGATGAAAAACTGTTTTTT
NA,NA,TRBJ1-1,TRBV28,CASSRSGPPGAFF,TGTGCCAGCAGTCGCTCAGGGCCCCCAGGAGCTTTCTTT
NA,NA,TRBJ2-5,TRBV7-3,CASSQGSQETQYF,TGTGCCAGCAGCCAGGGATCCCAAGAGACCCAGTACTTC
NA,TRBD2,TRBJ2-7,TRBV2,CASSEASGSSYEQYF,TGTGCCAGCAGTGAAGCTAGCGGGAGCTCCTACGAGCAGTACTTC
NA,NA,TRBJ1-1,TRBV4-2,CASSRSMNTEAFF,TGTGCCAGCAGCCGCAGTATGAACACTGAAGCTTTCTTT
NA,TRBD1,TRBJ2-7,TRBV6-1,CASSRSGQGYEQYF,TGTGCCAGCAGTCGTTCGGGACAGGGCTACGAGCAGTACTTC
NA,NA,TRBJ1-6,TRBV7-9,CASSLGLNSPLHF,TGTGCCAGCAGCTTAGGACTGAATTCACCCCTCCACTTT
NA,TRBD1,TRBJ1-2,TRBV6-5,CASSLDRGRRGYTF,TGTGCCAGCAGCCTCGACAGGGGGCGGCGTGGCTACACCTTC
NA,NA,TRBJ2-1,TRBV27,CASSLFGTGNEQFF,TGTGCCAGCAGTTTATTCGGAACAGGGAATGAGCAGTTCTTC
NA,TRBD1,TRBJ1-4,TRBV6-5,CASGQHRDRAAKLFF,TGTGCCAGCGGACAGCATCGGGACAGGGCTGCAAAACTGTTTTTT
NA,TRBD2,TRBJ2-1,TRBV6-5,CASSAWGGSKNEQFF,TGTGCCAGCAGTGCGTGGGGCGGGAGTAAAAATGAGCAGTTCTTC
NA,TRBD1,TRBJ1-5,TRBV2,CASRGDSAGNQPQHF,TGTGCCAGCAGGGGGGACAGTGCCGGCAATCAGCCCCAGCATTTT
NA,TRBD2,TRBJ2-3,TRBV7-2,CASSLETSGTDTQYF,TGTGCCAGCAGCTTAGAGACTAGCGGCACAGATACGCAGTATTTT
NA,TRBD2,TRBJ2-7,TRBV11-2,CASSGTSGTSIYEQYF,TGTGCCAGCAGCGGGACTAGCGGAACCTCAATCTACGAGCAGTACTTC
NA,NA,TRBJ2-6,TRBV6-5,CASSLRRDPGANVLTF,TGTGCCAGCAGTTTGAGGCGAGATCCTGGGGCCAACGTCCTGACTTTC
NA,NA,TRBJ2-2,TRBV4-3,CASSQELSGAGELFF,TGCGCCAGCAGCCAAGAACTTTCAGGGGCTGGGGAGCTGTTTTTT
few,NA,TRBJ2-7,TRBV13,CASSLGSREQYF,TGTGCCAGCAGCTTAGGGAGTCGCGAGCAGTACTTC